This T cell receptor beta chain was sequenced in a study of cytomegalovirus exposure and HLA in healthy donors. The table lists this clone with a count of one. Its target is unknown. Study results and caveats: A later analysis associated 15,000 to 20,000 TCR beta sequences with HLA alleles at a 0.05 false discovery rate. In a later analysis, a missense DCLRE1C variant was linked to TCR beta V- and J-gene trimming. The classifier reportedly diagnosed cytomegalovirus status with high sensitivity and specificity.

The CDR3 extends over 16 amino acids. The V end lost 10 bases, the J end lost 3 bases, and 25 bases lay between the germline ends. Germline values: CDR1 ENHRY, CDR2 SYGVKD. It was with 60 Vbeta and 13 Jbeta primers that the PCR ran. TCRdb's copy holds only in-frame clones and misses some; the assay was immunoSEQ multiplex PCR. The repertoire holds 200,000 to 250,000 clones, under 90% seen once, with over 1% in the top ten. The gene calls are TRBV10-3 and TRBJ2-7; D ambiguous. The TCR was taken from a human donor in good health. Sequenced: PBMCs. DNA for the CDR3: TGTGCCAGTAAAGAGGCGCCTGACTCCTTTGGCTACGAGCAGTACTTC. It specifies CASKEAPDSFGYEQYF.